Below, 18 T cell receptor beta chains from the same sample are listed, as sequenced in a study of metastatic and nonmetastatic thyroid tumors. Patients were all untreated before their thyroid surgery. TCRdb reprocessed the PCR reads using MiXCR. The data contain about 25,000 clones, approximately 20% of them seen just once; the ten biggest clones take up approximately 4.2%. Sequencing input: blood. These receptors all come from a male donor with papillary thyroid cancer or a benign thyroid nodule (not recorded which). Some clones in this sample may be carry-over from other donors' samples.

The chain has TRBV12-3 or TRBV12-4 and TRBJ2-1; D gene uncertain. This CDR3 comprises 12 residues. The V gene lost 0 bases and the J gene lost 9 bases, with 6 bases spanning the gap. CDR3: CASSLAVSEQFF. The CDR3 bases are TGTGCCAGCAGTTTAGCAGTATCTGAGCAGTTCTTC.

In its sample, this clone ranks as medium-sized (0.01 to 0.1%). The CDR3 loop is CASSFWDRFDYGYTF. CDR3 nucleotide sequence: TGTGCCAGCAGTTTCTGGGACCGCTTCGATTATGGCTACACCTTC. This chain uses TRBV12-3 or TRBV12-4 with TRBJ1-2; maybe TRBD1 (5 bases). The CDR3 loop spans 15 amino acids. With 3 bases removed from V and 5 bases from J, the gap between germline ends came to 16 bases.

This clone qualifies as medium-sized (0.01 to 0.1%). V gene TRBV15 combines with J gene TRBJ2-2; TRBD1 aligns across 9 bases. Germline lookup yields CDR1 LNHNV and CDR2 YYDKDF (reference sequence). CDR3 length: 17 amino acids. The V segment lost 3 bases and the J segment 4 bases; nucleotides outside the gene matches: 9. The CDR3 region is CATSSNTGGLSTGELFF. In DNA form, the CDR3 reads TGTGCCACCAGCAGTAACACAGGGGGCTTGAGCACCGGGGAGCTGTTTTTT.

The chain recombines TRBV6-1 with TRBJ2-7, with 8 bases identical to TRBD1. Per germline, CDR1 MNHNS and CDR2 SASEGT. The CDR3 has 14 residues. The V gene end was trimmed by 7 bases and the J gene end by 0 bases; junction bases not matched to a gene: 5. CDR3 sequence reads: CASTGTGTSYEQYF. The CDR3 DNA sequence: TGTGCCAGCACCGGGACAGGCACCTCCTACGAGCAGTACTTC.

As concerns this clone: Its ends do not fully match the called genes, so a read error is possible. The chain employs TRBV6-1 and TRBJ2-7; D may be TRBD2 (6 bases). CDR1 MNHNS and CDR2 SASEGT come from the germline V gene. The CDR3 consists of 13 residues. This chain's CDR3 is CATSLASSYEQCF. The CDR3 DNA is TGTGCCACCTCTCTAGCGAGCTCATACGAGCAGTGCTTC.

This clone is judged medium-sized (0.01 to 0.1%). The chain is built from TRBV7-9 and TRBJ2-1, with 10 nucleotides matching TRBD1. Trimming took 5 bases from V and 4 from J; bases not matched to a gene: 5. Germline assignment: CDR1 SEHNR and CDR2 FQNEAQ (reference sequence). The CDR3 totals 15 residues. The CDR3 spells CASSRGTGAYNEQFF. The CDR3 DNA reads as TGTGCCAGCAGCAGAGGGACAGGGGCTTACAATGAGCAGTTCTTC.

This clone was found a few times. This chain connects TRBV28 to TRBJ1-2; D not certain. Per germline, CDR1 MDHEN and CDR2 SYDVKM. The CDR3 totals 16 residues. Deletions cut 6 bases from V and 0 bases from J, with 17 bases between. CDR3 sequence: CASSDQPSVPNYGYTF. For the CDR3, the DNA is TGTGCCAGCAGCGACCAACCAAGTGTACCTAACTATGGCTACACCTTC.

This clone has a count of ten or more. The CDR3 spells CSARGLARGTYEQYF. CDR3 DNA: TGCAGTGCTAGAGGACTAGCAAGGGGAACCTACGAGCAGTACTTC. The genes are TRBV20-1 and TRBJ2-7, with TRBD2 identical over 7 bases. The V and J ends lost 1 base and 2 bases, in that order; junction bases with no gene match: 8. This CDR3 contains 15 residues. Germline values: CDR1 DFQATT, CDR2 SNEGSKA (reference sequence).

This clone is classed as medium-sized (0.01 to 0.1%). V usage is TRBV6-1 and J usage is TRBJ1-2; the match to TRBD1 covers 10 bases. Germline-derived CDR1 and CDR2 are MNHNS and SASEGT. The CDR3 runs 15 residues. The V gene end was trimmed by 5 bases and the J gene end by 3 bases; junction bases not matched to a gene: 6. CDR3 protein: CASSLRGQGYYGYTF. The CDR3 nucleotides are TGTGCCAGCAGTCTCCGGGGACAGGGGTACTATGGCTACACCTTC.

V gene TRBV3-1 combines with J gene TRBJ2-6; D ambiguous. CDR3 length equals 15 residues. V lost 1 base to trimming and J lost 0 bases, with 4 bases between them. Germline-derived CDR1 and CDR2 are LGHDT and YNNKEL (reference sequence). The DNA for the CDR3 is TGTGCCAGCAGCCAAGGCGCCTCTGGGGCCAACGTCCTGACTTTC. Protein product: CASSQGASGANVLTF.

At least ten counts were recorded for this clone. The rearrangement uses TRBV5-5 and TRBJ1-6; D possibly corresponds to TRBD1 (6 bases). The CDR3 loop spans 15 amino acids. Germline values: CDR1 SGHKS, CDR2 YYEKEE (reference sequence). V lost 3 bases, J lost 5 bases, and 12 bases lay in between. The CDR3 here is CASSWNQGNNSPLHF. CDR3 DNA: TGTGCCAGCAGCTGGAACCAGGGGAATAATTCACCCCTCCACTTT.

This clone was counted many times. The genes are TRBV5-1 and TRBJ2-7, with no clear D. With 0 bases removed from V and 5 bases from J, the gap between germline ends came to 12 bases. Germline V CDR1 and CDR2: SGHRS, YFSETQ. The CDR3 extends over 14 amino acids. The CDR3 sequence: CASSLEARSDEQYF. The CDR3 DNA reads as TGCGCCAGCAGCTTGGAGGCCAGAAGTGACGAGCAGTACTTC.

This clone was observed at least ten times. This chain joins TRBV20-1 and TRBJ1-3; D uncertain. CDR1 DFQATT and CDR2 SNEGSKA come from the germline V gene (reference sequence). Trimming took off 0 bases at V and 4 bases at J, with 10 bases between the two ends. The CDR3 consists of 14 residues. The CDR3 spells CSARDHGVGNTIYF. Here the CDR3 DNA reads TGCAGTGCTAGAGATCATGGGGTGGGAAACACCATATATTTT.

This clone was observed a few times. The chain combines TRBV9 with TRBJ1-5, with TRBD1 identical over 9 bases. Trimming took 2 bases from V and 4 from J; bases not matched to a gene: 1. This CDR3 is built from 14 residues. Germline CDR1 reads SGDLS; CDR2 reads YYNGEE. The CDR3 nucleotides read TGTGCCAGCAGCGTCGGACAGGGGAATCAGCCCCAGCATTTT. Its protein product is CASSVGQGNQPQHF.

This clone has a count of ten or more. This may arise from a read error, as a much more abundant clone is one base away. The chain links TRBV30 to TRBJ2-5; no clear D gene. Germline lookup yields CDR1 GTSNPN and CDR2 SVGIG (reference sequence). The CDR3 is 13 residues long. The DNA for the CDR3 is TGTGCCCGGAGTGTACCCCCTGGGGAGACCCAGTACTTC. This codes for CARSVPPGETQYF.

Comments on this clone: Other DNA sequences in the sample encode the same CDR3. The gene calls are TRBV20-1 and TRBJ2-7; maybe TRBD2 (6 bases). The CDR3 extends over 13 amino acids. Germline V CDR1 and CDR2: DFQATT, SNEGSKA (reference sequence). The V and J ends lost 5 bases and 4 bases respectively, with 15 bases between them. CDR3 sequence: CSARRTGTYEQYF. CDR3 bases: TGCAGTGCTCGTAGGACGGGGACTTACGAGCAGTACTTC.

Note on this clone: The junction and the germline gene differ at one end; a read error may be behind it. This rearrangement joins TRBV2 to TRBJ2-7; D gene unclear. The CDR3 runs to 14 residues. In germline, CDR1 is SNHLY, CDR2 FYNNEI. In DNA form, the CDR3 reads TGTGGCAGCAGTTTACCAGGCAGGACCTACGAGCAGTACTTC. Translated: CGSSLPGRTYEQYF.

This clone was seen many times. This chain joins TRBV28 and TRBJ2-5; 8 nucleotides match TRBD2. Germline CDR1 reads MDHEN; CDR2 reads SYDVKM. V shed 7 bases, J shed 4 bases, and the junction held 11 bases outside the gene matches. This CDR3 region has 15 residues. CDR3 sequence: CASKGLVAGGETQYF. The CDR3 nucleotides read TGTGCCAGCAAGGGTCTTGTTGCGGGAGGAGAGACCCAGTACTTC.